These 15 T cell receptor beta chains came from one sample sequenced in a study of T cells in Graves' hyperthyroidism and ophthalmopathy. Researchers amplified the TCR beta CDR3 regions from RNA transcripts. TCR CDR3 regions were first amplified by RT-PCR with HTBI primers. Each CDR3 protein gets one entry after TCRdb re-called the multiplex PCR reads with MiXCR. The table lists under 250,000 distinct CDR3 sequences, around 26% of them singletons. Sequencing was performed on blood. These receptors all come from a woman between 40 and 55 years old with Graves' ophthalmopathy.

The sample holds many counts of this clonotype. V is TRBV6-2 or TRBV6-3 and J is TRBJ2-6; D unclear. Germline V gene lookup returns CDR1 MNHEY and CDR2 SVGEGT. Trimming took off 4 bases at V and 0 bases at J, with 16 bases between the two ends. The CDR3 runs 18 residues. The CDR3 nucleotides read TGTGCCAGCAGTTCGAAACGTTCGGGTGGCTCTGGGGCCAACGTCCTGACTTTC. Its protein is CASSSKRSGGSGANVLTF.

This clonotype has at least ten counts. The gene calls are TRBV2 and TRBJ1-6, with D unclear. This CDR3 contains 16 residues. The V gene lost 1 base and the J gene lost 6 bases, with 13 bases spanning the gap. Germline-derived CDR1 and CDR2 are SNHLY and FYNNEI. The DNA for the CDR3 is TGTGCCAGCAGTGAAGAACTCGTCCTGAGTAATTCACCCCTCCACTTT. Translated, it gives CASSEELVLSNSPLHF.

The chain employs TRBV10-3 and TRBJ2-2; either TRBD1 or TRBD2 may fit D (5 bases each). The CDR3 length is 13 residues. V was pared by 4 bases and J by 4 bases, with 7 bases between. Germline assignment: CDR1 ENHRY and CDR2 SYGVKD. CDR3 protein: CAISAGATGELFF. The CDR3 nucleotides are TGTGCCATCAGTGCCGGGGCCACCGGGGAGCTGTTTTTT.

The table lists this clonotype with many counts. This rearrangement joins TRBV7-2 to TRBJ2-5, with TRBD2 matching 12 bases. Germline trimming cut 3 bases from V and 4 bases from J; bases unmatched to any gene: 3. This CDR3 is 15 amino acids long. The germline V gene has CDR1 SGHTA and CDR2 FQGNSA. In DNA form, the CDR3 reads TGTGCCAGCAGCTTCCCGGGACTAGCGGGAGAGACCCAGTACTTC. It is translated as CASSFPGLAGETQYF.

This clonotype was found a few times. This chain links TRBV27 with TRBJ2-7; maybe TRBD2 (7 bases). Germline V gene sequence: CDR1 MNHEY, CDR2 SMNVEV (reference sequence). The CDR3 length is 15 residues. Trimming removed 0 bases from V and 4 bases from J, with 13 bases in between. This chain's CDR3 is CASSLSGGLGYEQYF. The CDR3 DNA reads as TGTGCCAGCAGTTTATCGGGGGGGCTCGGATACGAGCAGTACTTC.

Details on this clonotype: The limits of the CDR3 on the DNA are not certain, so only TCRdb's listed CDR3 is given. CDR3 sequence: CAWSVGAGTEASF. This chain uses TRBV30 with TRBJ1-1; the D call in the table, TRBD1, was not verified against the DNA. The CDR3 is 13 residues long, counting both termini. Germline V gene sequence: CDR1 GTSNPN, CDR2 SVGIG (reference sequence).

The J gene is TRBJ2-7, the V gene TRBV28; a possible D gene is TRBD2 (5 bases). The V and J ends lost 4 bases and 6 bases respectively, with 16 bases between them. Germline V gene lookup returns CDR1 MDHEN and CDR2 SYDVKM. CDR3 length equals 14 residues. CDR3 sequence: CASSSHFRTREQYF. CDR3 in DNA: TGTGCCAGCAGTTCCCATTTTAGGACTCGCGAGCAGTACTTC. The full variable domain, rest sourced from reference TRBV28 and TRBJ2-7, is DVKVTQSSRYLVKRTGEKVFLECVQDMDHENMFWYRQDPGLGLRLIYFSYDVKMKEKGDIPEGYSVSREKKERFSLILESASTNQTSMYLCASSSHFRTREQYFGPGTRLTVT.

This clonotype was picked up many times. V is TRBV3-1 and J is TRBJ2-6, with unresolved D. CDR1 is LGHDT and CDR2 is YNNKEL in the germline V gene (reference sequence). V lost 4 bases to trimming and J lost 5 bases, with 6 bases between them. The CDR3 is 13 residues long. The CDR3 spells CASSLPRANVLTF. CDR3 DNA: TGTGCCAGCAGCCTCCCGCGGGCCAACGTCCTGACTTTC.

In this sample, this clonotype turned up many times. This chain uses TRBV15 with TRBJ2-2; 7 bases match TRBD1. The CDR3 has 15 residues. V gave up 0 bases and J gave up 4 bases; unmatched junction bases: 2. CDR1 and CDR2 (germline): LNHNV, YYDKDF (reference sequence). CDR3 nucleotides: TGTGCCACCAGCAGAGATCAGGGGGTCACCGGGGAGCTGTTTTTT. As protein: CATSRDQGVTGELFF.

This clonotype was recorded many times. The chain joins TRBV4-1 to TRBJ1-1; D call uncertain. The CDR3 is made up of 13 amino acids. Trimming pared 2 bases from V and 1 base from J, leaving 5 bases between. Germline values: CDR1 MGHRA, CDR2 YSYEKL. CDR3 sequence: CASSQSRNTEAFF. DNA of the CDR3: TGCGCCAGCAGCCAAAGCCGGAACACTGAAGCTTTCTTT.

This clonotype came up many times. The V call is TRBV12-5, the J call TRBJ2-1, with D unresolved. The CDR3 runs to 18 residues. V lost 0 bases and J 5 bases, leaving 20 bases between the germline ends. Germline CDR1 reads LGHNT; CDR2 reads FRNRAP. CDR3 DNA sequence: TGTGCTAGTGGTTTGGTACGACATCCCTACCGGTTCCACAATGAGCAGTTCTTC. Protein product: CASGLVRHPYRFHNEQFF.

The J gene is TRBJ2-5, the V gene TRBV5-1; D perhaps matches TRBD1 (6 bases). The germline CDR1 and CDR2 sequences are SGHRS and YFSETQ. Deletions cut 3 bases from V and 0 bases from J, with 15 bases between. The CDR3 sequence is 16 residues long. The CDR3 bases are TGCGCCAGCAGCTCGCTAGCTACAGGGCACCAAGAGACCCAGTACTTC. Residues: CASSSLATGHQETQYF.

This clonotype was seen repeatedly, ten times or more. The V call is TRBV6-1, the J call TRBJ1-5, with a weak D call TRBD1 (5 bases). V was cut by 6 bases and J by 8 bases, with 17 bases left in between. The CDR3 is 14 residues long. Germline-derived CDR1 and CDR2 are MNHNS and SASEGT. CDR3 nucleotides: TGTGCCAGCAGGGGCGGAGGGGCGAATGAGCCCCAGCATTTT. As protein: CASRGGGANEPQHF.

This clonotype appeared many times. The J gene is TRBJ2-4, the V gene TRBV29-1; 14 bases are shared with TRBD2. CDR3 size: 18 residues. V lost 7 bases to trimming and J lost 0 bases; unmatched junction nucleotides: 11. Germline V CDR1 and CDR2: SQVTM, ANQGSEA. Here the CDR3 reads CSAITGTSGGLAKNIQYF. CDR3 bases: TGCAGCGCGATAACCGGGACTAGCGGGGGTCTAGCCAAAAACATTCAGTACTTC.

The sample holds many counts of this clonotype. The rearrangement uses TRBV5-1 and TRBJ2-5; no definite D call. V lost 6 bases to trimming and J lost 1 base, with 13 bases between them. This CDR3 comprises 14 residues. Germline CDR1 is SGHRS and CDR2 is YFSETQ. Written as DNA, the CDR3 is TGCGCCAGCAATCTGGCGGCAAGCCAAGAGACCCAGTACTTC. Protein product: CASNLAASQETQYF.